This T cell receptor beta chain was retrieved from a study of technical replicates of blood from several donors. The assay was immunoSEQ multiplex PCR, and TCRdb's table has in-frame clones only and misses some. The table has about 100,000 clones, approximately 96% seen once. Trimming cost V 1 base and J 6 bases; bases outside gene matches: 4. CDR3 length: 15 amino acids. Germline-derived CDR1 and CDR2 are SEHNR and FQNEAQ (reference sequence). The specimen sequenced was T cells isolated from PBMCs. The chain is built from TRBV7-9 and TRBJ2-2, with 8 bases fitting TRBD2. The TCR comes from a human donor in good health. This CDR3 is CASSLVSGGPGELFF. For the CDR3, the DNA is TGTGCCAGCAGCTTAGTCAGCGGGGGCCCCGGGGAGCTGTTTTTT. Looking up the rest from reference TRBV7-9 and TRBJ2-2 gives the full variable domain: DTGVSQNPRHKITKRGQNVTFRCDPISEHNRLYWYRQTLGQGPEFLTYFQNEAQLEKSRLLSDRFSAERPKGSFSTLEIQRTEQGDSAMYLCASSLVSGGPGELFFGEGSRLTVL.